The sample holds many counts of the clone carrying this T cell receptor beta chain. What it binds is unknown. This CDR3 has 14 residues. Trimming cost V 3 bases and J 7 bases, with 13 bases left between them. Germline V gene sequence: CDR1 LGHDT, CDR2 YNNKEL (reference sequence). The TCR beta CDR3 regions underwent amplification using RNA transcripts as the source. HTBI primers were employed in a first-round RT-PCR of the TCR CDR3. TCRdb processed the multiplex PCR reads anew with MiXCR; each CDR3 protein has one entry. The table lists roughly 180,000 distinct CDR3 sequences, about 17% of them singletons. This sample was included in a study of T cells in Graves' hyperthyroidism and ophthalmopathy. Study-wide results and caveats: The model foresaw ophthalmopathy a median around 6 months prior to onset.

The chain uses TRBV3-1 and TRBJ2-1; unclear D gene. Sequenced sample: blood. This TCR derives from a woman aged 50 to 65 with Graves' hyperthyroidism. CDR3 amino acids: CASSQSGDSNEQFF. The CDR3 nucleotides are TGTGCCAGCAGCCAGTCCGGCGACTCGAATGAGCAGTTCTTC.